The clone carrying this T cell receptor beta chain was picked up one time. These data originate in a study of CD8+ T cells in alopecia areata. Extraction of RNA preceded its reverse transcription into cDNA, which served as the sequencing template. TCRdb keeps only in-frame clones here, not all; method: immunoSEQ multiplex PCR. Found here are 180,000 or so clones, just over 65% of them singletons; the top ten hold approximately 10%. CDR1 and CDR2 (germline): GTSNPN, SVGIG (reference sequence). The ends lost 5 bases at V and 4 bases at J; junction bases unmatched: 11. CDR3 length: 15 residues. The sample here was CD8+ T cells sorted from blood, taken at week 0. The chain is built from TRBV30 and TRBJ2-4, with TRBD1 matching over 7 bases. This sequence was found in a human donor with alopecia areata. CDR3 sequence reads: CAWVAGTAMKNIQYF. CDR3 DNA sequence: TGTGCCTGGGTGGCCGGGACAGCGATGAAAAACATTCAGTACTTC. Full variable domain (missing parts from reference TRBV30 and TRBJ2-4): SQTIHQWPATLVQPVGSPLSLECTVEGTSNPNLYWYRQAAGRGLQLLFYSVGIGQISSEVPQNLSASRPQDRQFILSSKKLLLSDSGFYLCAWVAGTAMKNIQYFGAGTRLSVL.